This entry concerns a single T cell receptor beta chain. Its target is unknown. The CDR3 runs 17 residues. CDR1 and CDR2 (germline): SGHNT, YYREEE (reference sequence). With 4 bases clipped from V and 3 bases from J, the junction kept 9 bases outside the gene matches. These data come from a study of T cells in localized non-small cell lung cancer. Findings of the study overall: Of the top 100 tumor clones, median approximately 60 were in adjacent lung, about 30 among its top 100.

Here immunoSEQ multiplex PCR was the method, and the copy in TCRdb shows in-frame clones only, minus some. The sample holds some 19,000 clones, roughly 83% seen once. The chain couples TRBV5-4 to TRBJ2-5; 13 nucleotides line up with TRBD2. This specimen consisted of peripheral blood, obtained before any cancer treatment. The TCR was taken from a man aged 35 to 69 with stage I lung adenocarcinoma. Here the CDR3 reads CASSPGGLAGEKETQYF. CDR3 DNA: TGTGCCAGCAGCCCGGGTGGACTAGCGGGAGAGAAAGAGACCCAGTACTTC.